The entry below describes one TCR beta chain. The data were obtained in a study of blood T cell repertoires in COVID-19. Background on the study: The United States, Italy and Spain were the sources of the acute and convalescent COVID-19 samples. In each case, the material was cDNA or gDNA derived from T cells, B-cell-depleted T cells, or PBMCs.

Per the original methods: Nucleated cell counts were estimated from reference gene primer amplification. TCRdb's table, derived via immunoSEQ multiplex PCR, lists solely in-frame clones and lacks some. For V, J and clone size, that table is used; D and trimming come from the DNA. The sample lists around 67,000 clones; about 91% were seen once. This CDR3 spans 16 amino acids. CDR1 SGHDT and CDR2 YYEEEE come from the germline V gene. J lost 3 bases, V lost 2 bases, and 7 bases had no gene match. The sequenced sample consisted of peripheral blood. The receptor comes from a woman aged 80 or older with active or convalescent COVID-19. The chain combines TRBV5-6 with TRBJ1-3; 8 bases are a match to TRBD1. CDR3 DNA sequence: TGTGCCAGCAGCTTAGGTGCAGGGGGCTTTGGAAACACCATATATTTT. Translating gives CASSLGAGGFGNTIYF.